This T cell receptor (beta chain) was captured by sequencing in a study of patients and donors after allogeneic stem cell transplantation. CDR1 is SGHVS and CDR2 is FNYEAQ in the germline V gene. This CDR3 comprises 21 residues. Trimming cost V 3 bases and J 4 bases; bases outside gene matches: 24. In TCRdb, the RT-PCR reads were re-called with MiXCR into one record per CDR3 protein. The sample contains roughly 880,000 distinct CDR3 sequences, 18% of which appear only once. The receptor's source is a human donor who was either an allogeneic HSCT recipient or a stem cell or donor lymphocyte infusion donor (not recorded which). It is not recorded whose cells these are; they may come from a transplant donor. The chain couples TRBV7-6 to TRBJ2-1; 7 positions agree with TRBD2. The sample comprised blood, either unsorted or a sorted T cell fraction (not recorded which). CDR3: CASSFLFLAETKTSTYNEQFF. The CDR3 DNA reads TGTGCCAGCAGCTTCCTCTTTCTAGCGGAAACTAAAACAAGCACATACAATGAGCAGTTCTTC.